A selection of T cell receptor beta chains follows, all from one sample in a study of monozygotic twins with inflammatory bowel disease. From its re-call of the 5' RACE reads, TCRdb lists each CDR3 protein once, without DNA. The table lists over 150,000 distinct CDR3 sequences. What was sequenced was blood. These receptors all stem from a human donor with ulcerative colitis or Crohn's disease, or a healthy co-twin of an affected twin (not recorded which). Both conserved end residues are part of each CDR3. Each record gives: J gene, V gene, CDR3 protein.

j_gene: TRBJ1-2
v_gene: TRBV28
CDR3aa: CASSPPVEGYTF

j_gene: TRBJ2-6
v_gene: TRBV24-1
CDR3aa: CATSDRTSGRSGANVLTF

j_gene: TRBJ2-7
v_gene: TRBV24-1
CDR3aa: CATRGQGHYEQYF

j_gene: TRBJ2-1
v_gene: TRBV4-1
CDR3aa: CASSQVTGLGDSFIGIWNEQFF

j_gene: TRBJ2-3
v_gene: TRBV27
CDR3aa: CASSLSGLFTDTQYF

j_gene: TRBJ2-3
v_gene: TRBV20-1
CDR3aa: CSAYNIPDTQYF

j_gene: TRBJ2-7
v_gene: TRBV3-1
CDR3aa: CASSRRQASSYEQYF

j_gene: TRBJ2-3
v_gene: TRBV27
CDR3aa: CASSFSPDHADTQYF

j_gene: TRBJ2-6
v_gene: TRBV28
CDR3aa: CASSFSRDATVSGANVLTF

j_gene: TRBJ1-6
v_gene: TRBV20-1
CDR3aa: CSARRGTGNSPLHF

j_gene: TRBJ2-1
v_gene: TRBV11-2
CDR3aa: CASSLSGTSNEQFF

j_gene: TRBJ2-7
v_gene: TRBV27
CDR3aa: CATRAGGFLYEQYF

j_gene: TRBJ2-1
v_gene: TRBV20-1
CDR3aa: CSAVRIRTGLGEQFF

j_gene: TRBJ2-2
v_gene: TRBV6-1
CDR3aa: CASRHRGTGELFF

j_gene: TRBJ2-7
v_gene: TRBV6-5
CDR3aa: CASSYLAGDSYEQYF

j_gene: TRBJ1-2
v_gene: TRBV24-1
CDR3aa: CATSLGSSYGYTF

j_gene: TRBJ2-2
v_gene: TRBV7-2
CDR3aa: CASSLSSGTPGGELFF

j_gene: TRBJ2-2
v_gene: TRBV7-3
CDR3aa: CASSHPGTGELFF

j_gene: TRBJ2-1
v_gene: TRBV2
CDR3aa: CASRRTSGNNEQFF